The TCR beta chain under discussion was sequenced for a study of T cell repertoires in cytomegalovirus infection. Study information: Public TCR beta signature analysis indicated the presence of both CMV infection and matching HLA type.

As to this clonotype: What it recognizes is unknown.

V lost 7 bases, J lost 1 base, and 25 bases lay in between. The CDR3 consists of 18 residues. Germline CDR1 PRHDT, CDR2 FYEKMQ (reference sequence). In TCRdb, the reads were re-called with MiXCR into one record per CDR3 protein. The sample shows about 680,000 distinct CDR3 sequences, 20% to 30% of them seen only once. Whole-study results and caveats: Cumulative frequency of public TCR beta families picked out carriers of CMV plus the relevant HLA.

The V call is TRBV13, the J call TRBJ2-5; D may be TRBD2 (6 bases). The clonotype was recovered from a human donor in good health (CMV status not recorded). Some clones in this sample may be carry-over from other donors' samples. Sequencing was done on a sample of CD8+ T cells from PBMCs. The DNA of the CDR3 is TGTGCCAGCAACCCCGTAGGACACTCGGACTACCTCCAAGAGACCCAGTACTTC. Translation: CASNPVGHSDYLQETQYF. The whole variable domain, remainder taken from reference TRBV13 and TRBJ2-5, is AAGVIQSPRHLIKEKRETATLKCYPIPRHDTVYWYQQGPGQDPQFLISFYEKMQSDKGSIPDRFSAQQFSDYHSELNMSSLELGDSALYFCASNPVGHSDYLQETQYFGPGTRLLVL.